The 24 T cell receptor beta chains below were found in one sample sequenced in a study of regulatory dendritic cells for organ transplantation. Sequencing used immunoSEQ multiplex PCR; TCRdb keeps in-frame clones, though not all of them. The sample yields about 38,000 clones, under 95% seen once. The sequenced sample was naive CD8+ T cells from blood. Stated subset: CD45RA+ naive T cells. These receptors were taken from a human donor in good health.

The count of this clone is one. The V and J genes are TRBV4-1 and TRBJ2-1; 7 bases fit TRBD2. The CDR3 totals 18 residues. CDR1 and CDR2 from the germline V gene are MGHRA and YSYEKL. After removal of 0 bases from V and 0 bases from J, the junction contained 8 bases not matched to a gene. CDR3 residues: CASSQDRSWGGSYNEQFF. The DNA of the CDR3 is TGCGCCAGCAGCCAAGATCGTAGCTGGGGGGGCTCCTACAATGAGCAGTTCTTC.

This chain joins TRBV27 and TRBJ2-1; TRBD1 agrees at 7 bases. Germline trimming cut 2 bases from V and 9 bases from J; bases unmatched to any gene: 10. The CDR3 is made up of 15 amino acids. The germline gives CDR1 MNHEY, CDR2 SMNVEV (reference sequence). In nucleotides, the CDR3 is TGTGCCAGCAGTTTAAAGGGGGCGTCCCTCAGTGAGCAGTTCTTC. It yields the protein CASSLKGASLSEQFF.

This clone appeared once. In DNA, the CDR3 is TGTGCCAGCAGCCCCGACAGTCACGAGCAGTACTTC. Amino acids: CASSPDSHEQYF. The chain has TRBV7-9 and TRBJ2-7, with a tentative D call TRBD1 (5 bases). The V end was cut by 5 bases, the J end by 5 bases, with 10 bases between. Germline-derived CDR1 and CDR2 are SEHNR and FQNEAQ (reference sequence). The CDR3 is made up of 12 amino acids.

V is TRBV7-9 and J is TRBJ2-7; 9 bases fit TRBD1. The germline gives CDR1 SEHNR, CDR2 FQNEAQ (reference sequence). The CDR3 extends over 14 amino acids. V gave up 5 bases and J gave up 5 bases; unmatched junction bases: 7. The DNA of the CDR3 is TGTGCCAGCAGCACATGGGACAGGGCCCACGAGCAGTACTTC. Its protein is CASSTWDRAHEQYF.

In this sample, this clone turned up once. V gene TRBV4-1 combines with J gene TRBJ2-7, with 10 positions matching TRBD1. With V trimmed by 3 bases and J by 0 bases, 5 bases remained unmatched. From germline, CDR1 is MGHRA and CDR2 YSYEKL. CDR3 length equals 16 residues. The CDR3 nucleotides read TGCGCCAGCAGCCATCGCAGGACAGGGGGCTCCTACGAGCAGTACTTC. Amino acids: CASSHRRTGGSYEQYF.

V gene TRBV9 combines with J gene TRBJ2-1, with a tentative D call TRBD2 (5 bases). The germline CDR1 and CDR2 sequences are SGDLS and YYNGEE. This CDR3 is built from 17 residues. Trimming left V 0 bases short and J 0 bases short, with 13 bases between. CDR3 in amino acids: CASSVVEGPSSYNEQFF. The CDR3 DNA is TGTGCCAGCAGCGTAGTCGAGGGCCCAAGCTCCTACAATGAGCAGTTCTTC.

The rearrangement links TRBV27 to TRBJ1-1; 9 bases line up with TRBD1. The CDR3 is 13 amino acids. V trimming: 5 bases; J trimming: 6 bases; junction bases outside the gene matches: 4. Germline CDR1 and CDR2: MNHEY and SMNVEV (reference sequence). The DNA for the CDR3 is TGTGCCAGCAGTACAGGGGGCTCTTCTGAAGCTTTCTTT. Residues: CASSTGGSSEAFF.

This chain connects TRBV4-3 to TRBJ2-7; unclear D gene. Germline assignment: CDR1 LGHNA and CDR2 YSLEER. Trimming took 0 bases from V and 2 from J, leaving 8 bases between them. This CDR3 comprises 14 residues. The CDR3: CASSQDSTTYEQYF. In DNA, the CDR3 is TGCGCCAGCAGCCAAGATAGCACTACCTACGAGCAGTACTTC.

V gene TRBV27 combines with J gene TRBJ2-7; 10 bases match TRBD2. V lost 4 bases, J lost 6 bases, and 18 bases stayed unmatched. Germline CDR1 reads MNHEY; CDR2 reads SMNVEV (reference sequence). The CDR3 runs to 18 residues. The CDR3 loop reads CASSSADPAGGGLGEQYF. CDR3 in DNA: TGTGCCAGCAGTTCAGCAGATCCAGCGGGAGGGGGACTAGGCGAGCAGTACTTC.

This sequence joins TRBV7-6 and TRBJ2-7; D is undetermined. Per the germline V gene, CDR1 is SGHVS and CDR2 is FNYEAQ. The CDR3 sequence is 14 residues long. Trimming took off 4 bases at V and 5 bases at J, with 15 bases between the two ends. As DNA, the CDR3 is TGTGCCAGCAGCTCGCCCCGGGCGCTGGACGAGCAGTACTTC. Protein product: CASSSPRALDEQYF.

This chain links TRBV9 with TRBJ1-3; 7 bases map to TRBD1. This CDR3 comprises 16 residues. With V trimmed by 3 bases and J by 0 bases, 6 bases remained unmatched. Germline V gene lookup returns CDR1 SGDLS and CDR2 YYNGEE. In DNA form, the CDR3 reads TGTGCCAGCAGCGCGGGGGACAGTTACTCTGGAAACACCATATATTTT. Translating it yields CASSAGDSYSGNTIYF.

V gene TRBV19 combines with J gene TRBJ2-1, with 14 nucleotides matching TRBD2. In germline, CDR1 is LNHDA, CDR2 SQIVND (reference sequence). V shed 4 bases and J 10 bases; nucleotides not matched to a gene: 12. The CDR3 is made up of 17 amino acids. CDR3 in amino acids: CASSSFLGTSGRYEQFF. The CDR3 DNA follows: TGTGCCAGTAGTAGCTTCCTCGGGACTAGCGGGAGATACGAGCAGTTCTTC.

The chain carries TRBV19 and TRBJ2-7; maybe TRBD2 (6 bases). CDR1 LNHDA and CDR2 SQIVND come from the germline V gene (reference sequence). V was clipped by 11 bases and J by 1 base, with 21 bases between them. There are 15 residues in the CDR3. CDR3 region: CASSSGGGYSYEQYF. CDR3 bases: TGTGCCTCCTCCTCGGGTGGGGGGTATTCCTACGAGCAGTACTTC.

The chain couples TRBV6-5 to TRBJ2-2, with D possibly being TRBD1 (6 bases). The V gene's germline CDR1 is MNHEY and CDR2 SVGAGI. V was cut by 1 base and J by 4 bases, with 10 bases left in between. The CDR3 sequence is 15 residues long. The chain's CDR3 is CASSYFQGTTGELFF. Here the CDR3 DNA reads TGTGCCAGCAGTTACTTCCAGGGGACCACCGGGGAGCTGTTTTTT.

The rearrangement uses TRBV6-5 and TRBJ2-7; D is ambiguous. V lost 2 bases, J lost 6 bases, and 5 bases lay in between. This CDR3 has 11 residues. The germline gives CDR1 MNHEY, CDR2 SVGAGI. The CDR3 spells CASSYRFEQYF. Written as DNA, the CDR3 is TGTGCCAGCAGTTACCGGTTCGAGCAGTACTTC.

The chain recombines TRBV29-1 with TRBJ2-1, with 8 bases lining up with TRBD2. The CDR3 has 13 residues. The germline CDR1 and CDR2 sequences are SQVTM and ANQGSEA. With 5 bases clipped from V and 2 bases from J, the junction kept 2 bases outside the gene matches. The CDR3 nucleotides read TGCAGCGTTTATAGCGGGACCTACAATGAGCAGTTCTTC. Amino acid sequence: CSVYSGTYNEQFF.

V and J are TRBV27 and TRBJ2-1; D gene unclear. The germline CDR1 and CDR2 sequences are MNHEY and SMNVEV (reference sequence). The CDR3 spans 13 residues. Trimming left V 2 bases short and J 0 bases short, with 2 bases between. CDR3 region: CASSLDSYNEQFF. The CDR3 DNA reads TGTGCCAGCAGTTTAGACTCCTACAATGAGCAGTTCTTC.

This clone was recorded once. The J gene is TRBJ1-1, the V gene TRBV7-9; the D is unclear. Trimming took 2 bases from V and 11 from J, leaving 6 bases between them. The germline V gene has CDR1 SEHNR and CDR2 FQNEAQ (reference sequence). This CDR3 has 10 residues. The CDR3 sequence: CASSLLSAFF. The CDR3 nucleotides are TGTGCCAGCAGCTTATTATCCGCTTTCTTT.

The genes are TRBV27 and TRBJ1-5, with TRBD1 matching over 7 bases. The germline gives CDR1 MNHEY, CDR2 SMNVEV (reference sequence). This CDR3 region has 15 residues. The V and J ends lost 6 bases and 2 bases, in that order; junction bases with no gene match: 7. CDR3 nucleotide sequence: TGTGCCAGCAGCCCGGGGACAGCCCGCAATCAGCCCCAGCATTTT. This translates into CASSPGTARNQPQHF.

V gene TRBV11-2 combines with J gene TRBJ2-5; TRBD1 agrees at 8 bases. This CDR3 comprises 14 residues. Germline V lookup: CDR1 SGHAT, CDR2 FQNNGV. Trimming at V came to 5 bases and at J to 5 bases, leaving 7 bases not matched to a gene. The CDR3 spells CASSRRQGMETQYF. DNA for the CDR3: TGTGCCAGCAGCAGACGACAGGGGATGGAGACCCAGTACTTC.

The chain combines TRBV4-3 with TRBJ2-3; D unresolved. The CDR3 has 14 residues. The V gene lost 0 bases and the J gene lost 5 bases, with 9 bases spanning the gap. Germline V CDR1 and CDR2: LGHNA, YSLEER. The CDR3 spells CASSQDDVEDTQYF. In DNA form, the CDR3 reads TGCGCCAGCAGCCAAGATGATGTTGAAGATACGCAGTATTTT.

A few counts support this clone. The V gene is TRBV6-5, the J gene TRBJ2-7; 7 bases fit TRBD2. The junction had 10 bases not matched to a gene; V was cut back by 6 bases and J by 5 bases. Germline V gives CDR1 MNHEY, CDR2 SVGAGI. This CDR3 is 14 amino acids long. CDR3 sequence (DNA): TGTGCCAGCAGCCAACTAGCGCACGGTAACGAGCAGTACTTC. Its protein is CASSQLAHGNEQYF.

The DNA for the CDR3 is TGTGCCAGCAGCCAAGAAGATTTGGTGAAGCCCCAGCATTTT. Translation gives CASSQEDLVKPQHF. The chain employs TRBV4-2 and TRBJ1-5; D remains ambiguous. Germline V gives CDR1 LGHNA, CDR2 YNFKEQ. This CDR3 contains 14 residues. Trimming took 0 bases from V and 8 from J, leaving 11 bases between them.

The chain couples TRBV19 to TRBJ1-2; 10 bases align to TRBD1. V dropped 3 bases and J dropped 4; count of bases not matched to a gene: 11. Germline lookup yields CDR1 LNHDA and CDR2 SQIVND (reference sequence). This CDR3 is built from 17 residues. The CDR3 bases are TGTGCCAGTAGTATCAGCGGGACAGGGGCCGCGGGCTATGGCTACACCTTC. Its translation: CASSISGTGAAGYGYTF.